These 25 T cell receptor beta chains were all obtained from the same sample, sequenced in a study of T-cell memory formation after mild COVID-19. In TCRdb, the 5' RACE reads were re-called with MiXCR into one record per CDR3 protein. The sample holds 380,000 or so distinct CDR3 sequences; approximately 15% are singletons and the top ten take 22%. The sequencing sample was made of PBMCs or a T cell subset sorted from them (not recorded which). The receptors stem from a man aged 18 to 35 who had mild COVID-19 (a few samples of this study predate the infection). Cell type and time point are not known.

This clonotype was detected a few times. This sequence joins TRBV7-2 and TRBJ1-6; D is unresolved. Per germline, CDR1 SGHTA and CDR2 FQGNSA. CDR3 length: 16 amino acids. Trimming left V 2 bases short and J 7 bases short, with 15 bases between. CDR3 nucleotides: TGTGCCAGCAGCTTAAACGAGATGGGGTCAAATTCACCCCTCCACTTT. Its protein product is CASSLNEMGSNSPLHF.

This clonotype was observed many times. The chain combines TRBV7-6 with TRBJ2-3; D gene unclear. With 5 bases removed from V and 0 bases from J, the gap between germline ends came to 18 bases. Germline-derived CDR1 and CDR2 are SGHVS and FNYEAQ. The CDR3 contains 17 residues. CDR3 coding DNA: TGTGCCAGCAGCCCAGGCTTCGGGCAGCTAAGCACAGATACGCAGTATTTT. Translating it yields CASSPGFGQLSTDTQYF.

In its sample, this clonotype was seen a few times. The chain uses TRBV12-3 or TRBV12-4 and TRBJ1-1; the match to TRBD1 covers 12 bases. The V gene end was trimmed by 3 bases and the J gene end by 2 bases; junction bases not matched to a gene: 1. This CDR3 is built from 15 residues. The CDR3 DNA follows: TGTGCCAGCAGTTTCGGGACAGGGGGCAACACTGAAGCTTTCTTT. It encodes CASSFGTGGNTEAFF.

This clonotype was seen repeatedly, ten times or more. The genes are TRBV7-6 and TRBJ2-3, with 9 bases matching TRBD2. The CDR3 consists of 17 residues. CDR1 is SGHVS and CDR2 is FNYEAQ in the germline V gene. V was clipped by 8 bases and J by 1 base; unmatched bases: 13. For the CDR3, the DNA is TGTGCCAGCTCCTTAGGACCGTTAGCGGGGGGCACAGATACGCAGTATTTT. Amino acid sequence: CASSLGPLAGGTDTQYF.

The J gene is TRBJ2-7, the V gene TRBV20-1; TRBD2 matches at 8 bases. The germline V gene encodes CDR1 DFQATT and CDR2 SNEGSKA (reference sequence). CDR3 size: 13 residues. The chain's CDR3 is CSVKRGPTYEQYF. CDR3 DNA sequence: TGCAGCGTGAAGCGGGGGCCGACCTACGAGCAGTACTTC.

V is TRBV5-1 and J is TRBJ1-2; 7 bases are a match to TRBD1. Trimming at V came to 5 bases and at J to 5 bases, leaving 9 bases not matched to a gene. The length of the CDR3 is 14 residues. From germline, CDR1 is SGHRS and CDR2 YFSETQ. The CDR3 sequence: CASSRTGRDYGYTF. CDR3 sequence (DNA): TGCGCCAGCAGTAGGACAGGAAGAGATTATGGCTACACCTTC.

This clonotype was seen at least ten times. The rearrangement uses TRBV5-1 and TRBJ1-1; 8 bases map to TRBD1. Losses at the gene ends were 5 bases for V and 4 bases for J; bases not matched to a gene: 4. Germline loops: CDR1 SGHRS, CDR2 YFSETQ. CDR3 size: 13 residues. Written as DNA, the CDR3 is TGCGCCAGCAGACAAGGACAGGGCACTGAAGCTTTCTTT. As protein: CASRQGQGTEAFF.

The rearrangement links TRBV28 to TRBJ2-7, with 11 bases that match TRBD2. The CDR3 loop spans 16 amino acids. Trimming at V came to 4 bases and at J to 7 bases, leaving 12 bases not matched to a gene. Per germline, CDR1 MDHEN and CDR2 SYDVKM. The CDR3 region has the DNA TGTGCCAGCAGTTCCCCTAGCGGGGGGCTGACTTTTGAGCAGTACGTC. It is translated as CASSSPSGGLTFEQYV.

On this clonotype itself: No conserved phenylalanine or tryptophan is present at the end of the CDR3, so a read error is the likely explanation. The chain recombines TRBV5-5 with TRBJ2-1; 12 bases match TRBD1. Germline values: CDR1 SGHKS, CDR2 YYEKEE (reference sequence). V gave up 2 bases and J gave up 5 bases; unmatched junction bases: 5. The CDR3 is made up of 16 amino acids. CDR3 sequence: CASSLGDRGHHNEQFL. The CDR3 DNA is TGTGCCAGCAGCTTAGGGGACAGGGGGCATCACAATGAGCAGTTCTTA.

This clonotype has just a few counts. This CDR3 is CASSPITGGGNTEAFF. The DNA for the CDR3 is TGTGCCAGCAGCCCGATTACAGGGGGCGGGAACACTGAAGCTTTCTTT. The chain uses TRBV3-1 and TRBJ1-1; 9 bases fit TRBD1. The CDR3 runs to 16 residues. V was pared by 4 bases and J by 1 base, with 7 bases of the junction left unmatched. Germline CDR1 is LGHDT and CDR2 is YNNKEL (reference sequence).

This clonotype was seen many times. The chain combines TRBV7-9 with TRBJ2-5; a possible D gene is TRBD2 (6 bases). V was pared by 6 bases and J by 2 bases, with 10 bases between. The CDR3 runs to 13 residues. The germline V gene has CDR1 SEHNR and CDR2 FQNEAQ (reference sequence). CDR3 sequence: CASSTGSQETQYF. As DNA, the CDR3 is TGTGCCAGCAGTACCGGGAGTCAAGAGACCCAGTACTTC.

The table lists this clonotype with a few counts. J is TRBJ2-7 and V is TRBV5-1; tentatively, D is TRBD1 or TRBD2 (5 bases each). The CDR3 runs 16 residues. Germline V CDR1 and CDR2: SGHRS, YFSETQ. Trimming left V 0 bases short and J 0 bases short, with 13 bases between. CDR3 amino acids: CASSLAGTGSSYEQYF. The CDR3, as DNA: TGCGCCAGCAGCTTGGCCGGGACGGGGAGCTCCTACGAGCAGTACTTC.

The rearrangement links TRBV11-2 to TRBJ1-2; 7 bases match TRBD1. The germline V gene has CDR1 SGHAT and CDR2 FQNNGV. This CDR3 is built from 14 residues. V was clipped by 5 bases and J by 6 bases; unmatched bases: 9. CDR3 protein: CASSPTGVFNGYTF. The DNA of the CDR3 is TGTGCCAGCAGCCCAACAGGGGTTTTCAATGGCTACACCTTC.

This clonotype was picked up a small number of times. The rearrangement uses TRBV6-6 and TRBJ2-2, with unresolved D. This CDR3 has 15 amino acids. V lost 0 bases and J lost 3, with 8 bases in between. From germline, CDR1 is MNHNY and CDR2 SVGAGI (reference sequence). The CDR3 region has the DNA TGTGCCAGCAGTTACTCAGGGTGGTACACCGGGGAGCTGTTTTTT. Its translation: CASSYSGWYTGELFF.

The chain uses TRBV25-1 and TRBJ2-7, with a possible D match to TRBD1 (5 bases). Trimming removed 6 bases from V and 3 bases from J, with 12 bases in between. Per the germline V gene, CDR1 is MGHDK and CDR2 is SYGVNS. The length of the CDR3 is 13 residues. Written as DNA, the CDR3 is TGTGCCAGCAGCAGGGCGAACGGCTACGAGCAGTACTTC. Protein: CASSRANGYEQYF.

This clonotype came up many times. The V and J genes are TRBV5-1 and TRBJ2-1; tentatively, D is TRBD1 (5 bases). The germline V gene has CDR1 SGHRS and CDR2 YFSETQ. Trimming removed 3 bases at V and 1 base at J, with 14 bases between. This CDR3 has 16 residues. The CDR3 DNA reads as TGCGCCAGCAGCTCCCATCTGACAGAATCCTACAATGAGCAGTTCTTC. Protein: CASSSHLTESYNEQFF.

The chain joins TRBV12-3 or TRBV12-4 to TRBJ1-1; D not certain. The V end lost 3 bases, the J end lost 4 bases, and 9 bases lay between the germline ends. The CDR3 runs to 13 residues. The CDR3 sequence is CASSFHDGTEAFF. CDR3 DNA: TGTGCCAGCAGTTTCCACGACGGCACTGAAGCTTTCTTT.

The chain uses TRBV10-3 and TRBJ2-5; maybe TRBD2 (5 bases). CDR3 size: 15 residues. With 2 bases removed from V and 7 bases from J, the gap between germline ends came to 17 bases. CDR1 ENHRY and CDR2 SYGVKD come from the germline V gene. As DNA, the CDR3 is TGTGCCATCAGTGAGAAAGGACCGACGGGAAGGACCCAGTACTTC. This encodes CAISEKGPTGRTQYF.

This clonotype was seen at least ten times. The chain's CDR3 is CASSRQGWETQYF. CDR3 nucleotide sequence: TGTGCCAGCAGCCGACAGGGGTGGGAGACCCAGTACTTC. This chain joins TRBV11-2 and TRBJ2-5, with 8 bases identical to TRBD1. The CDR3 has 13 residues. V was clipped by 5 bases and J by 5 bases; unmatched bases: 4. From germline, CDR1 is SGHAT and CDR2 FQNNGV.

The table lists this clonotype with many counts. This chain links TRBV30 with TRBJ2-7; D is ambiguous. The V gene lost 4 bases and the J gene lost 2 bases, with 9 bases spanning the gap. CDR3 length: 12 amino acids. Germline V gene sequence: CDR1 GTSNPN, CDR2 SVGIG (reference sequence). Here the CDR3 DNA reads TGTGCCTGGACCACCGAGGCCTACGAGCAGTACTTC. Translated: CAWTTEAYEQYF.

The chain combines TRBV6-1 with TRBJ2-7, with D possibly matching TRBD1 (5 bases). CDR3 length: 11 amino acids. Germline CDR1 reads MNHNS; CDR2 reads SASEGT. The CDR3 sequence: CASRQGYGQYV. CDR3 in DNA: TGTGCCAGCAGGCAGGGCTACGGGCAGTACGTC.

V usage is TRBV7-2 and J usage is TRBJ1-5, with TRBD1 identical over 9 bases. The length of the CDR3 is 13 residues. Germline assignment: CDR1 SGHTA and CDR2 FQGNSA. After removal of 3 bases from V and 7 bases from J, the junction contained 1 base not matched to a gene. In DNA, the CDR3 is TGTGCCAGCAGCTTTGACAGGGGGCAGCCCCAGCATTTT. Translated: CASSFDRGQPQHF.

V usage is TRBV19 and J usage is TRBJ1-2; D gene ambiguous. The CDR3 consists of 12 residues. From germline, CDR1 is LNHDA and CDR2 SQIVND (reference sequence). Trimming cost V 5 bases and J 5 bases, with 9 bases left between them. CDR3 loop: CASSFRGYGYTF. CDR3 in DNA: TGTGCCAGTAGTTTCCGAGGGTATGGCTACACCTTC.

The chain is built from TRBV5-1 and TRBJ2-6; D call uncertain. This CDR3 is built from 15 residues. V was shortened by 0 bases and J by 0 bases, with 4 bases between the two germline ends. Germline V gene data show CDR1 as SGHRS and CDR2 as YFSETQ. Here the CDR3 reads CASSLVGSGANVLTF. The DNA of the CDR3 is TGCGCCAGCAGCTTGGTGGGCTCTGGGGCCAACGTCCTGACTTTC.

The V and J genes are TRBV4-1 and TRBJ2-1, with D uncertain. Germline V lookup: CDR1 MGHRA, CDR2 YSYEKL. The CDR3 consists of 13 residues. V gave up 0 bases and J gave up 6 bases, with 6 bases separating them. The CDR3 DNA reads TGCGCCAGCAGCCAAGACAGCATCAATGAGCAGTTCTTC. It is translated as CASSQDSINEQFF.